The 7 T cell receptor beta chains below come from one sample, sequenced in a study of T cell responses to AZD1222 COVID-19 vaccine. Profiled with immunoSEQ multiplex PCR; TCRdb holds only in-frame clones, not every one. The sample contains around 95,000 clones, about 87% of which appear only once. Source: peripheral blood, taken on day 0 of AZD1222 vaccination. These receptors originate from an adult in good health.

The rearrangement joins TRBV28 to TRBJ2-6; D uncertain. CDR3 length equals 16 residues. From germline, CDR1 is MDHEN and CDR2 SYDVKM. The V and J ends lost 7 bases and 0 bases respectively, with 13 bases between them. The CDR3 spells CASIRRRNSGANVLTF. The CDR3 DNA follows: TGTGCCAGCATTCGGCGGCGCAACTCTGGGGCCAACGTCCTGACTTTC.

The V and J genes are TRBV5-6 and TRBJ1-1; D not certain. Germline loops: CDR1 SGHDT, CDR2 YYEEEE. V lost 4 bases and J lost 5, with 12 bases in between. The length of the CDR3 is 13 residues. CDR3 in amino acids: CASSQDFLTEAFF. The CDR3 DNA reads TGTGCCAGCAGCCAGGATTTCCTGACTGAAGCTTTCTTT.

The chain recombines TRBV7-6 with TRBJ1-1, with a tentative D call TRBD1 (5 bases). This CDR3 comprises 15 residues. V was trimmed by 6 bases and J by 1 base, leaving 15 bases between them. Germline loops: CDR1 SGHVS, CDR2 FNYEAQ. The CDR3 protein is CASRLSGYSNTEAFF. The CDR3 DNA is TGTGCCAGCAGGTTATCAGGGTATTCGAACACTGAAGCTTTCTTT.

The J gene is TRBJ1-3, the V gene TRBV7-9; possible D gene TRBD1, 5 bases. The germline CDR1 and CDR2 sequences are SEHNR and FQNEAQ (reference sequence). The CDR3 loop spans 12 amino acids. The V gene lost 9 bases and the J gene lost 4 bases, with 10 bases spanning the gap. For the CDR3, the DNA is TGTGCCAGTCGGGGGTACGGAAACACCATATATTTT. It specifies CASRGYGNTIYF.

This rearrangement joins TRBV30 to TRBJ1-1; unclear D gene. Germline lookup yields CDR1 GTSNPN and CDR2 SVGIG (reference sequence). The ends were cut back, 4 bases at V and 1 base at J, with 16 bases in the middle. CDR3 length: 15 residues. The DNA for the CDR3 is TGTGCCTGGAAGAGTCACCAGTCCTGGAACACTGAAGCTTTCTTT. Amino acids: CAWKSHQSWNTEAFF.

This clone has just one count. CDR3 in amino acids: CASGRDRPGVRSKNTEAFF. The CDR3 DNA reads as TGTGCCAGCGGAAGGGACAGGCCCGGGGTCCGCTCGAAGAACACTGAAGCTTTCTTT. The rearrangement uses TRBV28 and TRBJ1-1; 8 bases match TRBD1. V shed 8 bases, J shed 1 base, and the junction held 21 bases outside the gene matches. The CDR3 spans 19 residues. Germline-derived CDR1 and CDR2 are MDHEN and SYDVKM. The entire variable domain, with the rest obtained from reference TRBV28 and TRBJ1-1, is as follows: DVKVTQSSRYLVKRTGEKVFLECVQDMDHENMFWYRQDPGLGLRLIYFSYDVKMKEKGDIPEGYSVSREKKERFSLILESASTNQTSMYLCASGRDRPGVRSKNTEAFFGQGTRLTVV.

V gene TRBV3-1 (or the pseudogene TRBV3-2) combines with J gene TRBJ1-5; 10 bases match TRBD1. Germline V CDR1 and CDR2: LGHDT, YNNKEL (reference sequence). V lost 4 bases to trimming and J lost 6 bases; unmatched junction nucleotides: 3. CDR3 size: 14 residues. For the CDR3, the DNA is TGTGCCAGCAGCCCGGGACAGGGGATTCAGCCCCAGCATTTT. It is translated as CASSPGQGIQPQHF.